This entry concerns a single T cell receptor (beta chain). The target of this receptor is not known. Base qualities are not at hand, and no much larger clone is one base apart. V trim: 2 bases; J trim: 4 bases; unmatched bases: 4. The germline V gene (reference sequence) gives CDR1 as MNHEY and CDR2 as SMNVEV. The CDR3, from cysteine to phenylalanine, totals 14 residues. The CDR3 DNA has 42 bases and is translated from base 1. The collaborating institutions used their own protocols to collect whole blood in K2EDTA tubes. For TCRbeta analysis, collaborator samples were shipped as frozen whole blood, as isolated PBMCs, or as DNA extracted from either sample type. The data derive from a study of blood T cell repertoires in COVID-19 (dated by TCRdb to about 2020). Regarding the research as a whole: Collaborator samples came from the United States, Italy and Spain and covered acute and convalescent phases of COVID-19. A de-identified subject ID, COVID-19 status, age in years and sex were almost always included in the sample metadata. The repertoires were made available in a free public database intended to serve as a resource for research on the immune response to SARS-CoV-2. The samples were drawn from the first 160 participants of the ongoing ImmuneRACE study and from 1,254 subjects provided by 6 global collaborators. Where HLA class I and class II types were available, the types were taken from metadata supplied by the sample provider, not from assay-based typing. Deeply sampled blood TCRbeta repertoires from subjects exposed to, actively infected with, or recovered from COVID-19 were included in the dataset. The prospective study material was composed of cDNA or gDNA derived from T cells, B-cell-depleted T cells, or PBMCs. Beyond this particular receptor, the publication reports: The amount of clinical and demographic metadata varied by source and participant and was provided uncurated.

TCRbeta CDR3 regions were amplified from genomic DNA by means of the immunoSEQ Assay, a bias-controlled multiplex PCR. In the source study's methods: Within the assay, amplification of reference gene primers was used to estimate how many nucleated cells each sample contained. Sequence reads were collapsed and filtered to measure the absolute abundance of every unique TCRbeta CDR3 rearrangement. For each sample, productive Simpson clonality was calculated as the square root of Simpson's diversity index over productive rearrangements. Entries here come from immuneACCESS through TCRdb and include only in-frame sequences with V and J called. Some clones fail to appear in such tables; in the studies checked, an unresolved V gene covers under half of the shortfall, and the cause of the remainder is unknown. The D gene and trimming were derived from the DNA, and the V and J assignments and clone size from that table. Counted in this sample were 45,000 to 50,000 clones; 83% of them appeared once. Roughly 8.2% of the sample belongs to the ten largest clones.

Source material: peripheral blood. The chain employs TRBV27 and TRBJ1-1; 7 junctional bases match TRBD1. The sequence came from a man older than 75 in a cohort sampled during active COVID-19. Read as DNA, the sequence is TGTGCCAGCAGTTTAAGACAGGGCCTCACTGAAGCTTTCTTT. The encoded protein is CASSLRQGLTEAFF.